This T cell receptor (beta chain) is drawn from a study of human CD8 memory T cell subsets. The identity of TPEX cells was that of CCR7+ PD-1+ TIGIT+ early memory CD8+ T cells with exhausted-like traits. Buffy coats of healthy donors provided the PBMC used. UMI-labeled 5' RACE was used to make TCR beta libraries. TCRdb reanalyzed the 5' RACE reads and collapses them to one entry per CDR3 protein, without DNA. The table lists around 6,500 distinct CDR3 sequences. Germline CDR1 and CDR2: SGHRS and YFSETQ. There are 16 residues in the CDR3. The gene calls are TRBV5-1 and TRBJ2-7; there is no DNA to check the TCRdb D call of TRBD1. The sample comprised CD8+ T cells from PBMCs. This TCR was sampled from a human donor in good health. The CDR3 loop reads CASSFSRRDRVSEQYF. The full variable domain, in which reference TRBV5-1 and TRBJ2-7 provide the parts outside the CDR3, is KAGVTQTPRYLIKTRGQQVTLSCSPISGHRSVSWYQQTPGQGLQFLFEYFSETQRNKGNFPGRFSGRQFSNSRSEMNVSTLELGDSALYLCASSFSRRDRVSEQYFGPGTRLTVT.